The 11 T cell receptor beta chains listed next were all sequenced from one sample in a study of shared clonotypes between healthy human individuals. In the naive CD8 group, cells lacked CD45RO and were positively selected for CCR7, so terminally differentiated effector memory CD45RA+ cells were left out. Measured with immunoSEQ multiplex PCR; TCRdb has only the in-frame clones, and not every one. In the table there are hundreds of thousands of clones, more than 85% of which are singletons. Sequenced input: naive CD8+ T cells sorted from blood. These TCRs come from a man aged 25 to 40 in good health.

Here the CDR3 reads CASSPWTSGRPQSSEQFF. The CDR3, as DNA: TGTGCCAGCAGCCCCTGGACTAGCGGGAGGCCCCAATCAAGTGAGCAGTTCTTC. J is TRBJ2-1 and V is TRBV7-6; 14 bases match TRBD2. Unmatched junction bases numbered 15, after V lost 5 bases and J lost 9 bases. The CDR3 is 18 amino acids. The germline CDR1 and CDR2 sequences are SGHVS and FNYEAQ.

Details on this clone: One junction end does not reproduce the germline sequence, and a read error may be involved. V is TRBV9 and J is TRBJ1-4; D gene unclear. The CDR3 contains 15 residues. The germline gives CDR1 SGDLS, CDR2 YYNGEE. The DNA of the CDR3 is TGTGCCAGCAGCGGACGTGGACTTTCTAACGAAAAACTGTTTTTT. This sequence encodes CASSGRGLSNEKLFF.

This chain uses TRBV7-9 with TRBJ2-2, with D perhaps assigned TRBD1 or TRBD2 (6 bases each). Per germline, CDR1 SEHNR and CDR2 FQNEAQ (reference sequence). Trimming stripped 4 bases from V and 5 bases from J, with 23 bases between. The CDR3 is made up of 18 amino acids. In DNA, the CDR3 is TGTGCCAGCAGCTGGCCCCCTCGGGGGCGGGAAGGGACCGGGGAGCTGTTTTTT. As protein: CASSWPPRGREGTGELFF.

J is TRBJ2-1 and V is TRBV4-1, with TRBD2 matching 12 bases. V was clipped by 5 bases and J by 5 bases; unmatched bases: 10. The CDR3 is 17 residues long. The germline CDR1 and CDR2 sequences are MGHRA and YSYEKL. CDR3: CASSSTSGRKGDNEQFF. As DNA, the CDR3 is TGCGCCAGCAGCTCTACTAGCGGGAGGAAGGGGGACAATGAGCAGTTCTTC.

In its sample, this clone was seen once. This specimen includes other DNA sequences encoding the same CDR3. This rearrangement joins TRBV28 to TRBJ1-5; D is unresolved. Trimming stripped 3 bases from V and 6 bases from J, with 6 bases between. The CDR3 is made up of 12 amino acids. In germline, CDR1 is MDHEN, CDR2 SYDVKM. The CDR3 region is CASSFGSQPQHF. Written as DNA, the CDR3 is TGTGCCAGCAGTTTTGGAAGTCAGCCCCAGCATTTT.

As DNA, the CDR3 is TGTGCCAGCAGTGTAGGGGACAGGGGGGAATTGAAGTTCTTC. Protein: CASSVGDRGELKFF. The J gene is TRBJ2-1, the V gene TRBV2; TRBD1 matches at 11 bases. This CDR3 is 14 amino acids long. V lost 4 bases to trimming and J lost 14 bases; unmatched junction nucleotides: 10. From germline, CDR1 is SNHLY and CDR2 FYNNEI. The full variable domain, with the rest looked up from reference TRBV2 and TRBJ2-1, is EPEVTQTPSHQVTQMGQEVILRCVPISNHLYFYWYRQILGQKVEFLVSFYNNEISEKSEIFDDQFSVERPDGSNFTLKIRSTKLEDSAMYFCASSVGDRGELKFFGPGTRLTVL.

V and J are TRBV28 and TRBJ2-7; TRBD1 matches 7 bases. V dropped 7 bases and J dropped 3; count of bases not matched to a gene: 9. This CDR3 has 14 residues. Per the germline V gene, CDR1 is MDHEN and CDR2 is SYDVKM. DNA of the CDR3: TGTGCCAGCACCCGGACAGGTCTAATCTACGAGCAGTACTTC. Its translation is CASTRTGLIYEQYF.

A remark on this clone: The identical CDR3 is also encoded by other nucleotide sequences in the sample. The rearrangement uses TRBV13 and TRBJ2-1, with D hard to call. Germline V gene lookup returns CDR1 PRHDT and CDR2 FYEKMQ (reference sequence). The CDR3 totals 11 residues. V was clipped by 1 base and J by 10 bases, with 5 bases between them. CDR3 bases: TGTGCCAGCAGCTTAGTCGGGGAGCAGTTCTTC. This encodes CASSLVGEQFF.

This chain links TRBV9 with TRBJ2-5; D may correspond to TRBD1 or TRBD2 (5 bases each). V shed 0 bases and J shed 1 base, with 10 bases lying between them. Germline V gene sequence: CDR1 SGDLS, CDR2 YYNGEE. The CDR3 runs 15 residues. CDR3 protein: CASSVGGFAQETQYF. CDR3 sequence (DNA): TGTGCCAGCAGCGTAGGGGGGTTTGCCCAAGAGACCCAGTACTTC.

The chain links TRBV7-6 to TRBJ2-1, with D tentatively TRBD2 (5 bases). V was shortened by 1 base and J by 0 bases, with 7 bases between the two germline ends. The CDR3 loop spans 15 amino acids. Germline V gives CDR1 SGHVS, CDR2 FNYEAQ. The CDR3 is CASSLDGGSYNEQFF. Written as DNA, the CDR3 is TGTGCCAGCAGCTTAGATGGAGGCTCCTACAATGAGCAGTTCTTC.

The genes are TRBV4-1 and TRBJ2-5, with unresolved D. CDR3 size: 13 residues. Germline V gene data show CDR1 as MGHRA and CDR2 as YSYEKL. The ends were cut back, 2 bases at V and 5 bases at J, with 9 bases in the middle. This CDR3 reads CASSQPTWETQYF. The CDR3 bases are TGCGCCAGCAGCCAACCCACTTGGGAGACCCAGTACTTC.